The 7 T cell receptor beta chains below all came from one sample that was sequenced in a study of cytomegalovirus exposure and HLA in healthy donors. The PCR was carried out with 60 Vbeta primers and 13 Jbeta primers. Method: immunoSEQ multiplex PCR; TCRdb's copy keeps in-frame clones and lacks some. The table records around 120,000 clones, 75% to 85% of them present only once. What was sequenced was PBMCs. These receptor sequences come from a woman aged 40 to 50 in good health and CMV-seropositive.

This clone was observed once. The V gene is TRBV6-1, the J gene TRBJ1-1; 7 bases are shared with TRBD1. The ends lost 0 bases at V and 2 bases at J; junction bases unmatched: 9. Germline V gene lookup returns CDR1 MNHNS and CDR2 SASEGT. The CDR3 has 17 residues. This chain's CDR3 is CASSEAIPGQLNTEAFF. CDR3 sequence (DNA): TGTGCCAGCAGTGAAGCAATCCCGGGACAGCTAAACACTGAAGCTTTCTTT.

This clone was recorded a few times. This chain links TRBV10-3 with TRBJ1-2; 9 positions match TRBD1. J gave up 2 bases and V 3 bases, and 10 bases lay outside the gene matches. Germline CDR1 and CDR2: ENHRY and SYGVKD. This CDR3 has 17 amino acids. The CDR3 sequence: CAISDLYRDRENYGYTF. CDR3 nucleotide sequence: TGTGCCATCAGTGACCTCTATAGGGACAGGGAAAACTATGGCTACACCTTC.

This clone is a singleton in its sample. The gene calls are TRBV19 and TRBJ2-7, with TRBD1 as a possible D gene (6 bases). The ends were cut back, 2 bases at V and 4 bases at J, with 12 bases in the middle. There are 14 residues in the CDR3. Per the germline V gene, CDR1 is LNHDA and CDR2 is SQIVND (reference sequence). The DNA for the CDR3 is TGTGCCAGTAGTATAACCAGGGGTGGGTACGAGCAGTACTTC. Its translation: CASSITRGGYEQYF.

The rearrangement joins TRBV2 to TRBJ2-3; a weak D match, TRBD2 (6 bases). The V gene lost 3 bases and the J gene lost 4 bases, with 11 bases spanning the gap. The CDR3 contains 14 residues. Germline V gives CDR1 SNHLY, CDR2 FYNNEI. DNA for the CDR3: TGTGCCAGCAGTGAGGGGGGATTCCCAGATACGCAGTATTTT. Translated, it gives CASSEGGFPDTQYF.

The chain links TRBV9 to TRBJ2-2; D gene ambiguous. Looked up from germline, CDR1 is SGDLS and CDR2 is YYNGEE. Trimming removed 2 bases at V and 7 bases at J, with 9 bases between. This CDR3 contains 13 residues. The CDR3 DNA is TGTGCCAGCAGCGTTCCCCAAATCGGGGAGCTGTTTTTT. Its protein is CASSVPQIGELFF.

CDR3 region: CASSFLQGKEFF. In DNA, the CDR3 is TGTGCCAGCAGTTTTTTGCAGGGGAAGGAGTTCTTC. The rearrangement links TRBV27 to TRBJ2-1; the D gene is possibly TRBD1 (6 bases). Trimming stripped 3 bases from V and 14 bases from J, with 14 bases between. The CDR3 sequence is 12 residues long. Germline loops: CDR1 MNHEY, CDR2 SMNVEV (reference sequence).

The V and J genes are TRBV9 and TRBJ2-2, with D tentatively TRBD1 (6 bases). The V and J ends lost 4 bases and 5 bases respectively, with 30 bases between them. Germline V gene data show CDR1 as SGDLS and CDR2 as YYNGEE. This CDR3 is built from 20 residues. The CDR3 here is CASSPKGVETAIPETGELFF. CDR3 nucleotides: TGTGCCAGCAGCCCCAAGGGGGTAGAGACGGCCATCCCCGAGACCGGGGAGCTGTTTTTT.